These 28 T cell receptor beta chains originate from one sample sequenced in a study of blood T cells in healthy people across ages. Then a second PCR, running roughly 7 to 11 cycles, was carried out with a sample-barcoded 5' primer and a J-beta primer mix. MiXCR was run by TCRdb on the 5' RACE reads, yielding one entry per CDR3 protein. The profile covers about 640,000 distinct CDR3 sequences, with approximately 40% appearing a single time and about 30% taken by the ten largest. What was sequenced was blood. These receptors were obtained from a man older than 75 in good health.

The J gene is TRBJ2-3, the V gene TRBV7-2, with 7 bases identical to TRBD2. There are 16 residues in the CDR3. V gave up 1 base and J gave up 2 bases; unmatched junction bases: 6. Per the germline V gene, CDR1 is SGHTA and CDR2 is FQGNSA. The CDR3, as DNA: TGTGCCAGCAGCTTAGGGGCACGGGGGGTCACAGATACGCAGTATTTT. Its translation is CASSLGARGVTDTQYF. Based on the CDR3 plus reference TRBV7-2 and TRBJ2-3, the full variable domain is GAGVSQSPSNKVTEKGKDVELRCDPISGHTALYWYRQSLGQGLEFLIYFQGNSAPDKSGLPSDRFSAERTGGSVSTLTIQRTQQEDSAVYLCASSLGARGVTDTQYFGPGTRLTVL.

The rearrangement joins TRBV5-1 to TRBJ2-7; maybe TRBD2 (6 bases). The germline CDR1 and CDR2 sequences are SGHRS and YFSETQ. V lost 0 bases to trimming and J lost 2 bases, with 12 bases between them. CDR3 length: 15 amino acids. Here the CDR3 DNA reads TGCGCCAGCAGCTTGGAAAGTCGGGAGACCTACGAGCAGTACTTC. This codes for CASSLESRETYEQYF.

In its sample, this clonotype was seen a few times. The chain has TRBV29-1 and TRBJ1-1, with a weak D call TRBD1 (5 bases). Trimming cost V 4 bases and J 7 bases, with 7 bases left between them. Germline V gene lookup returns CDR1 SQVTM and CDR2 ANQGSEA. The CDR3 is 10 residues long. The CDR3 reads CSVVDSEAFF. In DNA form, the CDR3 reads TGCAGCGTTGTCGACAGTGAAGCTTTCTTT.

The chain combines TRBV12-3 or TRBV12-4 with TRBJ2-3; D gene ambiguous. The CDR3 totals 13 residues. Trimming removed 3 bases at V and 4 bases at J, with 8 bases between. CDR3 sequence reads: CASSLNFADTQYF. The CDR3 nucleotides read TGTGCCAGCAGTTTGAATTTCGCAGATACGCAGTATTTT.

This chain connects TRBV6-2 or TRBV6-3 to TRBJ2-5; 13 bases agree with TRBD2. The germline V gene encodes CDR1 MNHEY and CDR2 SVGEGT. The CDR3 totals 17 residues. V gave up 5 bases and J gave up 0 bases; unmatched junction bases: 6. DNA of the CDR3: TGTGCCAGCAGTAAGTGGACTAGCGGGGGCTACCAAGAGACCCAGTACTTC. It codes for CASSKWTSGGYQETQYF.

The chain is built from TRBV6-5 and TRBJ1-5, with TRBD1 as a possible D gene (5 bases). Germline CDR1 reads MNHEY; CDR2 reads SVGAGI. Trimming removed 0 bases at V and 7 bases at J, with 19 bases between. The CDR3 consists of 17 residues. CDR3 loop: CASSYSSPAVGDQPQHF. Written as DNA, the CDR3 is TGTGCCAGCAGTTACTCTAGCCCCGCGGTAGGGGACCAGCCCCAGCATTTT.

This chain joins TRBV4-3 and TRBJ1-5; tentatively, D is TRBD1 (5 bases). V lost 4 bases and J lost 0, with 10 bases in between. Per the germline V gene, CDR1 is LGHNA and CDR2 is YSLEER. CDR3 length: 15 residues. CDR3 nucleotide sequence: TGCGCCAGCAGCCGGGGACGGAATAGCAATCAGCCCCAGCATTTT. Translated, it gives CASSRGRNSNQPQHF.

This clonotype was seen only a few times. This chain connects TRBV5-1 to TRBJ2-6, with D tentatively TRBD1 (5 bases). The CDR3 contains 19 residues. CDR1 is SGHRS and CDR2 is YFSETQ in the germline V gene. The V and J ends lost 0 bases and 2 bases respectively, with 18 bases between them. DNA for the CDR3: TGCGCCAGCAGCTTGGGGATTGGACAAAGAGGAGCTGGGGCCAACGTCCTGACTTTC. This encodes CASSLGIGQRGAGANVLTF.

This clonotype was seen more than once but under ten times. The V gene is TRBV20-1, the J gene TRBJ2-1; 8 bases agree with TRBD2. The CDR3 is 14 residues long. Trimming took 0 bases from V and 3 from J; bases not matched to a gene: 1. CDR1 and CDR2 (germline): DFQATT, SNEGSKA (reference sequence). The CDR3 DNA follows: TGCAGTGCTAGAGAAACTAGCGGCTACAATGAGCAGTTCTTC. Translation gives CSARETSGYNEQFF.

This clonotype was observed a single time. CDR3 amino acids: CASSVVSGGLNTGELFF. CDR3 in DNA: TGTGCCAGCAGCGTAGTAAGCGGGGGCCTGAACACCGGGGAGCTGTTTTTT. The V call is TRBV9, the J call TRBJ2-2, with TRBD2 matching over 8 bases. This CDR3 is built from 17 residues. The trim removed 0 bases at V and 1 base at J, leaving 5 bases unmatched. Germline V lookup: CDR1 SGDLS, CDR2 YYNGEE.

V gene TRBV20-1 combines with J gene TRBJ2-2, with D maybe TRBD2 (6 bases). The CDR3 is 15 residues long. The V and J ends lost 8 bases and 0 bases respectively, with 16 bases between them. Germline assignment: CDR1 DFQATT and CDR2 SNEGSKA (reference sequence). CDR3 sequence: CSMIVRGANTGELFF. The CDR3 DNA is TGCAGTATGATAGTGCGGGGTGCGAACACCGGGGAGCTGTTTTTT.

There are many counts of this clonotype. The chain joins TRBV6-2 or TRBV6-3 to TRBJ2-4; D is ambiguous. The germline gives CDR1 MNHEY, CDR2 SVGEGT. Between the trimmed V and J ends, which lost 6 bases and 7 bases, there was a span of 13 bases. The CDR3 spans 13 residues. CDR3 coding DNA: TGTGCCAGCAGCCGGCCAAGTATGAACATTCAGTACTTC. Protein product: CASSRPSMNIQYF.

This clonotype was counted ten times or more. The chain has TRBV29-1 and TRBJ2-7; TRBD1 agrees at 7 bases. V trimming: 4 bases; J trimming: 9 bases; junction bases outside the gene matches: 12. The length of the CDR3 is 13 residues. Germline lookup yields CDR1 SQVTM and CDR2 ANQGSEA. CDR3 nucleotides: TGCAGCGTTGTGGTCAGGGACCACAGGGGGCAGTACTTC. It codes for CSVVVRDHRGQYF.

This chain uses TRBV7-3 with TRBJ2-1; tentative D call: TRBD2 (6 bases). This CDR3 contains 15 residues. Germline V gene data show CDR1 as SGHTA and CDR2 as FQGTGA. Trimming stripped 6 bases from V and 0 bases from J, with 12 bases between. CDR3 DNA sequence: TGTGCCAGCAGTATAGCGGCTAGCTCCTACAATGAGCAGTTCTTC. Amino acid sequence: CASSIAASSYNEQFF.

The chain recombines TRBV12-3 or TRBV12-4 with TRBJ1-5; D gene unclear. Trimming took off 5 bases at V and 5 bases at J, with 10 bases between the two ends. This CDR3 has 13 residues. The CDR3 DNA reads TGTGCCAGCAGTCCAACAGAGGATCAGCCCCAGCATTTT. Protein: CASSPTEDQPQHF.

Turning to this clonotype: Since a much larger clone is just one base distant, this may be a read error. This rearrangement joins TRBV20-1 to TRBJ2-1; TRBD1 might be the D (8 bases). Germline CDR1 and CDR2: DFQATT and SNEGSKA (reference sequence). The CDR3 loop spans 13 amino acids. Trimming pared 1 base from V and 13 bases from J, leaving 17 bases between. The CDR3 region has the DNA TGCAGTGCTAGAGGGACAGGGAGGGAGACCCAGTTCTTC. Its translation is CSARGTGRETQFF.

The CDR3 coding sequence is TGTGCCAGCAGCGTAGAAGGTCGGGGGCAGAAAGAGGCCCAGTACTTC. Amino acids: CASSVEGRGQKEAQYF. The chain joins TRBV9 to TRBJ2-7; D could derive from TRBD1 or TRBD2 (6 bases each). This CDR3 spans 16 amino acids. Germline CDR1 is SGDLS and CDR2 is YYNGEE. V lost 0 bases, J lost 10 bases, and 23 bases lay in between.

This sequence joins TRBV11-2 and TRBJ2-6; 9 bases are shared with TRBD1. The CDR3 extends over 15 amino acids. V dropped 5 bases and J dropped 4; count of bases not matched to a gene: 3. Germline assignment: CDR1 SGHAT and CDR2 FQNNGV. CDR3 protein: CASSPGQGGANVLTF. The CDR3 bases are TGTGCCAGCAGCCCTGGACAGGGGGGGGCCAACGTCCTGACTTTC.

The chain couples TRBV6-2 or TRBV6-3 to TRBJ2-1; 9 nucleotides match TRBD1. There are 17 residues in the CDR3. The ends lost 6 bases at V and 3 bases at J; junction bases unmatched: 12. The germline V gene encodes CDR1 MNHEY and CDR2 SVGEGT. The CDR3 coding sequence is TGTGCCAGCAGCGACATGGGACAGGGAATGAGCTACAATGAGCAGTTCTTC. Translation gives CASSDMGQGMSYNEQFF.

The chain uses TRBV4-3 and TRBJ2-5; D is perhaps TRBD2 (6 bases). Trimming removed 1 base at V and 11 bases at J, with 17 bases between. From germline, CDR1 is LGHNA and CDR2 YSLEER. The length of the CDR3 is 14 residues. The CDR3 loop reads CASSQAQGTGEQYF. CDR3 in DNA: TGCGCCAGCAGCCAAGCCCAGGGCACGGGGGAGCAGTACTTC.

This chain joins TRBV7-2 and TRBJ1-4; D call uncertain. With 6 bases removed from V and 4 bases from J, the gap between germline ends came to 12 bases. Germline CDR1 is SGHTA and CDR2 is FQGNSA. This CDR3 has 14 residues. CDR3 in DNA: TGTGCCAGCAGTCATGGAGGAATTAATGAAAAACTGTTTTTT. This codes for CASSHGGINEKLFF.

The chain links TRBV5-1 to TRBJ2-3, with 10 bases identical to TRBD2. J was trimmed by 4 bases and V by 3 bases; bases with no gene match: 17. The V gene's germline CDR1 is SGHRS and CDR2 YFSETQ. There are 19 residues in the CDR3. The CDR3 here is CASSSTNPFLAGAADTQYF. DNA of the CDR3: TGCGCCAGCAGCTCGACAAACCCTTTTCTAGCGGGAGCGGCAGATACGCAGTATTTT.

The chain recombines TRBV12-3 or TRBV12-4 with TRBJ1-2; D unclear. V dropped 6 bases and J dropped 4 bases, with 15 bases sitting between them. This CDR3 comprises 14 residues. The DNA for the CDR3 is TGTGCCAGCAGGCGCGAGGGCGCTTCCTATGGCTACACCTTC. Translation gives CASRREGASYGYTF.

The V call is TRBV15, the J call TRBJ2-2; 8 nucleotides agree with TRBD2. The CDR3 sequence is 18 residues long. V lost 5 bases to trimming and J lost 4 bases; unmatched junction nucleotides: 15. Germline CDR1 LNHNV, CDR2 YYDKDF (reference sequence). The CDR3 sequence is CATSSSGRAGVVTGELFF. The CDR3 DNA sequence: TGTGCCACCAGCTCCTCTGGTAGAGCGGGAGTCGTCACCGGGGAGCTGTTTTTT.

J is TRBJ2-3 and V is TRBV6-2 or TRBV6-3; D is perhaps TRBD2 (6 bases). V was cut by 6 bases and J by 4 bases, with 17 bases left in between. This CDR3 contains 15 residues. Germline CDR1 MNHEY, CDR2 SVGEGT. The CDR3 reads CASRVSLASPDTQYF. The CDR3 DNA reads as TGTGCCAGCAGGGTTAGTCTAGCGAGTCCAGATACGCAGTATTTT.

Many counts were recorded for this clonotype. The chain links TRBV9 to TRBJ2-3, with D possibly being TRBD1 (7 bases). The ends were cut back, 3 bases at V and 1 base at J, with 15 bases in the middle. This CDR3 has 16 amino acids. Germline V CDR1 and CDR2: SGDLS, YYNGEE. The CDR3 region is CASSATGDLGTDTQYF. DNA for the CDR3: TGTGCCAGCAGCGCTACAGGGGACTTAGGCACAGATACGCAGTATTTT.

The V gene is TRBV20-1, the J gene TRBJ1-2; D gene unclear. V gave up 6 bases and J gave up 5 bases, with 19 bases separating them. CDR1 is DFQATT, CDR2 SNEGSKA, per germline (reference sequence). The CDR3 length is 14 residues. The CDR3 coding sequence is TGCAGTGCCATAGAAGTCCCTCATTTATATGGCTACACCTTC. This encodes CSAIEVPHLYGYTF.

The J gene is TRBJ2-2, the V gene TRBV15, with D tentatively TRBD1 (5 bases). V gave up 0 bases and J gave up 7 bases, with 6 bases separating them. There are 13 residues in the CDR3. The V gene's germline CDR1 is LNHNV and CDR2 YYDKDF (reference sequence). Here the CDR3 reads CATSRDRVGELFF. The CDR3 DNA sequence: TGTGCCACCAGCAGAGACAGGGTCGGGGAGCTGTTTTTT.